These 32 T cell receptor beta chains were all obtained from the same sample, sequenced in a study of healthy donors' naive CD4 and CD8 T cells. TCR libraries were built from 450 to 650 ng of total RNA by linear amplification. TCRdb called the reads again in MiXCR, with one record for every CDR3 protein. The top ten clones hold less than 2.5% of a sample with around 180,000 distinct CDR3 sequences, under 85% of them seen once. Sequenced material: naive CD4+ and CD8+ T cells sorted from blood, pooled from several donors. These receptors originate from a pool of human donors in good health; the sample pools cells from several healthy donors.

This sequence joins TRBV29-1 and TRBJ2-7; 10 bases map to TRBD1. V was clipped by 0 bases and J by 6 bases; unmatched bases: 11. Germline V lookup: CDR1 SQVTM, CDR2 ANQGSEA. The CDR3 is 16 residues long. This CDR3 reads CSVEDRRGQGIFEQYF. In DNA, the CDR3 is TGCAGCGTTGAAGATCGACGGGGACAGGGGATTTTCGAGCAGTACTTC.

This clonotype was counted between two and nine times. This sequence joins TRBV18 and TRBJ1-1; no firm D call. V gave up 3 bases and J gave up 1 base, with 15 bases separating them. CDR1 is KGHSH and CDR2 is LQKENI in the germline V gene. The CDR3 spans 16 residues. The CDR3 region is CASSPRTGRQNTEAFF. In nucleotides, the CDR3 is TGTGCCAGCTCACCCCGGACGGGCAGGCAGAACACTGAAGCTTTCTTT.

The rearrangement links TRBV20-1 to TRBJ2-5, with D possibly being TRBD1 (5 bases). V lost 5 bases and J lost 2, with 9 bases in between. The CDR3 sequence is 12 residues long. CDR1 is DFQATT and CDR2 is SNEGSKA in the germline V gene (reference sequence). As DNA, the CDR3 is TGCAGTGCTGAGGACAATCAAGAGACCCAGTACTTC. The encoded protein is CSAEDNQETQYF.

This clonotype was counted only a few times. The chain employs TRBV19 and TRBJ2-3; D gene unclear. The V end lost 4 bases, the J end lost 3 bases, and 8 bases lay between the germline ends. The CDR3 extends over 13 amino acids. Germline loops: CDR1 LNHDA, CDR2 SQIVND (reference sequence). The CDR3 is CASSTKMTDTQYF. As DNA, the CDR3 is TGTGCCAGTAGTACAAAGATGACAGATACGCAGTATTTT.

The chain joins TRBV12-3 or TRBV12-4 to TRBJ2-3, with 8 bases that match TRBD1. Trimming cost V 6 bases and J 2 bases; bases outside gene matches: 10. The CDR3 spans 16 residues. The CDR3 coding sequence is TGTGCCAGCAGATACGACAGGGGCTTGTTCACAGATACGCAGTATTTT. Translating it yields CASRYDRGLFTDTQYF.

The chain combines TRBV29-1 with TRBJ2-5, with 10 bases fitting TRBD2. Germline assignment: CDR1 SQVTM and CDR2 ANQGSEA. Trimming took 7 bases from V and 7 from J; bases not matched to a gene: 9. The CDR3 is 13 amino acids. CDR3 bases: TGCAGCGGGACCGGGACTAGCGTGGGGACCCAGTACTTC. Amino acids: CSGTGTSVGTQYF. The whole variable domain, filled in from reference TRBV29-1 and TRBJ2-5, reads SAVISQKPSRDICQRGTSLTIQCQVDSQVTMMFWYRQQPGQSLTLIATANQGSEATYESGFVIDKFPISRPNLTFSTLTVSNMSPEDSSIYLCSGTGTSVGTQYFGPGTRLLVL.

The chain couples TRBV29-1 to TRBJ2-7, with D tentatively TRBD2 (5 bases). CDR1 SQVTM and CDR2 ANQGSEA come from the germline V gene. The CDR3 runs 12 residues. Trimming left V 7 bases short and J 6 bases short, with 16 bases between. This CDR3 is CSAEGAQGEQYF. The CDR3 DNA sequence: TGCAGCGCCGAGGGCGCCCAAGGCGAGCAGTACTTC.

The genes are TRBV29-1 and TRBJ2-1; possibly TRBD1 or TRBD2 for D (5 bases each). The CDR3 is 14 amino acids. Trimming pared 4 bases from V and 4 bases from J, leaving 14 bases between. Per germline, CDR1 SQVTM and CDR2 ANQGSEA. In DNA form, the CDR3 reads TGCAGCGTTGGCGAAAGGGGACGGTACAATGAGCAGTTCTTC. Its protein product is CSVGERGRYNEQFF.

V usage is TRBV11-1 and J usage is TRBJ2-7, with unresolved D. The CDR3 has 12 amino acids. Germline CDR1 reads SGHAT; CDR2 reads FQDESV (reference sequence). V lost 5 bases to trimming and J lost 4 bases, with 9 bases between them. The CDR3 spells CASSKGPYEQYF. CDR3 sequence (DNA): TGTGCCAGCAGCAAAGGGCCTTACGAGCAGTACTTC.

This clonotype was picked up a small number of times. This chain connects TRBV29-1 to TRBJ2-5; D is possibly TRBD1 (6 bases). The CDR3 runs 13 residues. Per germline, CDR1 SQVTM and CDR2 ANQGSEA. V lost 4 bases and J 5 bases, leaving 14 bases between the germline ends. This chain's CDR3 is CSVVGAGRETQYF. The CDR3 coding sequence is TGCAGCGTTGTGGGGGCTGGTCGGGAGACCCAGTACTTC.

V and J are TRBV6-5 and TRBJ2-6; D possibly corresponds to TRBD2 (6 bases). CDR1 MNHEY and CDR2 SVGAGI come from the germline V gene. This CDR3 has 16 residues. Between the trimmed V and J ends, which lost 2 bases and 2 bases, there was a span of 10 bases. Here the CDR3 DNA reads TGTGCCAGCAGTTACGTTTGGGGGGCTGGGGCCAACGTCCTGACTTTC. Translation gives CASSYVWGAGANVLTF.

Turning to this clonotype: The junction departs from the called germline gene at one end, perhaps through a read error. In DNA form, the CDR3 reads TGCAGCGTCTCAAATCGGGACAGGGTCCCTCTCTTC. This gives the protein CSVSNRDRVPLF. The chain couples TRBV29-1 to TRBJ2-1; 9 bases fit TRBD1. Germline V CDR1 and CDR2: SQVTM, ANQGSEA. The CDR3 totals 12 residues.

The chain combines TRBV5-4 with TRBJ2-1; 11 bases are shared with TRBD2. CDR1 and CDR2 from the germline V gene are SGHNT and YYREEE (reference sequence). The V gene end was trimmed by 1 base and the J gene end by 7 bases; junction bases not matched to a gene: 4. CDR3 length equals 15 residues. Here the CDR3 reads CASSLFLAGGNEQFF. CDR3 in DNA: TGTGCCAGCAGCTTGTTTCTAGCGGGAGGTAATGAGCAGTTCTTC.

The V call is TRBV6-5, the J call TRBJ2-3, with 8 bases matching TRBD1. Trimming cost V 6 bases and J 7 bases; bases outside gene matches: 9. CDR1 and CDR2 from the germline V gene are MNHEY and SVGAGI. This CDR3 contains 14 residues. As DNA, the CDR3 is TGTGCCAGCAGCTATGACAGGGGAGGTAATACGCAGTATTTT. Its protein product is CASSYDRGGNTQYF.

The chain uses TRBV29-1 and TRBJ2-1; D unclear. The CDR3 loop spans 14 amino acids. Deletions cut 5 bases from V and 2 bases from J, with 13 bases between. Germline V gene sequence: CDR1 SQVTM, CDR2 ANQGSEA. CDR3 nucleotide sequence: TGCAGCGTTTGTAAGGGTTACACCTACAATGAGCAGTTCTTC. As protein: CSVCKGYTYNEQFF.

V gene TRBV29-1 combines with J gene TRBJ2-6; TRBD1 might be the D (5 bases). This CDR3 has 15 residues. The V end was cut by 4 bases, the J end by 0 bases, with 10 bases between. Per germline, CDR1 SQVTM and CDR2 ANQGSEA. The CDR3 DNA follows: TGCAGCGTTGGGCAGGGTGCCTCTGGGGCCAACGTCCTGACTTTC. It yields the protein CSVGQGASGANVLTF. Based on the CDR3 plus reference TRBV29-1 and TRBJ2-6, the full variable domain is SAVISQKPSRDICQRGTSLTIQCQVDSQVTMMFWYRQQPGQSLTLIATANQGSEATYESGFVIDKFPISRPNLTFSTLTVSNMSPEDSSIYLCSVGQGASGANVLTFGAGSRLTVL.

The rearrangement uses TRBV15 and TRBJ2-7, with a possible D match to TRBD2 (6 bases). Trimming took 4 bases from V and 0 from J, leaving 19 bases between them. The V gene's germline CDR1 is LNHNV and CDR2 YYDKDF (reference sequence). This CDR3 is 17 amino acids long. Here the CDR3 reads CATSILKGTLVSYEQYF. CDR3 DNA: TGTGCCACCAGCATCTTAAAAGGGACTCTGGTCTCCTACGAGCAGTACTTC. Full variable domain (remainder filled in from reference TRBV15 and TRBJ2-7): DAMVIQNPRYQVTQFGKPVTLSCSQTLNHNVMYWYQQKSSQAPKLLFHYYDKDFNNEADTPDNFQSRRPNTSFCFLDIRSPGLGDTAMYLCATSILKGTLVSYEQYFGPGTRLTVT.

This sequence joins TRBV19 and TRBJ2-5; D unclear. Germline lookup yields CDR1 LNHDA and CDR2 SQIVND (reference sequence). V was trimmed by 7 bases and J by 4 bases, leaving 13 bases between them. The CDR3 spans 13 residues. CDR3 in amino acids: CASIGPAPETQYF. CDR3 bases: TGTGCCAGTATCGGACCCGCCCCAGAGACCCAGTACTTC.

The V call is TRBV10-3, the J call TRBJ2-7; D is possibly TRBD1 (6 bases). This CDR3 comprises 14 residues. Germline CDR1 reads ENHRY; CDR2 reads SYGVKD. V lost 7 bases and J 2 bases, leaving 15 bases between the germline ends. This chain's CDR3 is CAIMGNRETYEQYF. The DNA of the CDR3 is TGTGCCATCATGGGGAACAGGGAGACCTACGAGCAGTACTTC.

The chain employs TRBV27 and TRBJ1-2, with TRBD1 matching over 7 bases. V shed 8 bases and J 3 bases; nucleotides not matched to a gene: 12. Germline loops: CDR1 MNHEY, CDR2 SMNVEV (reference sequence). The CDR3 loop spans 15 amino acids. The CDR3: CASGSPGQRDYGYTF. The DNA for the CDR3 is TGTGCCAGCGGATCACCGGGACAGCGCGACTATGGCTACACCTTC.

This clonotype was counted a single time. This chain uses TRBV11-2 with TRBJ1-1; D is perhaps TRBD1 (5 bases). Trimming stripped 5 bases from V and 2 bases from J, with 15 bases between. The CDR3 contains 15 residues. The germline V gene encodes CDR1 SGHAT and CDR2 FQNNGV. The CDR3 loop is CASSPQGPKNTEAFF. The DNA of the CDR3 is TGTGCCAGCAGCCCCCAGGGCCCTAAAAACACTGAAGCTTTCTTT.

This chain joins TRBV20-1 and TRBJ1-1; maybe TRBD1 (5 bases). Germline-derived CDR1 and CDR2 are DFQATT and SNEGSKA (reference sequence). Deletions cut 7 bases from V and 3 bases from J, with 18 bases between. The CDR3 is 14 amino acids. CDR3 in amino acids: CSVIRTLGDTEAFF. The CDR3 nucleotides read TGCAGTGTCATCAGGACATTAGGGGACACTGAAGCTTTCTTT.

The chain combines TRBV29-1 with TRBJ1-2; D is possibly TRBD1 (5 bases). V was clipped by 5 bases and J by 6 bases, with 10 bases between them. CDR1 is SQVTM, CDR2 ANQGSEA, per germline. The CDR3 spans 11 residues. The CDR3 loop reads CSVRDRNGYTF. CDR3 sequence (DNA): TGCAGCGTTAGGGACCGAAATGGCTACACCTTC.

The table lists this clonotype with a few counts. The chain has TRBV29-1 and TRBJ2-3; TRBD1 agrees at 7 bases. In germline, CDR1 is SQVTM, CDR2 ANQGSEA. After removal of 4 bases from V and 6 bases from J, the junction contained 1 base not matched to a gene. This CDR3 has 11 amino acids. The CDR3 region is CSVGDSDTQYF. The CDR3 DNA sequence: TGCAGCGTTGGGGACAGCGATACGCAGTATTTT.

The CDR3 DNA is TGTGCCAGCAGCTTTGAGCTCAATGAGCAGTTCTTC. Its protein is CASSFELNEQFF. The gene calls are TRBV5-4 and TRBJ2-1; no definite D call. Trimming cost V 2 bases and J 6 bases, with 6 bases left between them. Germline V gene data show CDR1 as SGHNT and CDR2 as YYREEE (reference sequence). CDR3 size: 12 residues.

The gene calls are TRBV12-3 or TRBV12-4 and TRBJ2-5; 10 nucleotides line up with TRBD2. The CDR3 sequence is 14 residues long. V shed 5 bases and J 3 bases; nucleotides not matched to a gene: 3. In nucleotides, the CDR3 is TGTGCCAGCAGTCTGGGGACTAGCGAAGAGACCCAGTACTTC. Translated: CASSLGTSEETQYF.

In its sample, this clonotype was seen a few times. V usage is TRBV6-2 or TRBV6-3 and J usage is TRBJ2-2, with 8 bases identical to TRBD2. This CDR3 comprises 16 residues. Germline CDR1 reads MNHEY; CDR2 reads SVGEGT. With V trimmed by 7 bases and J by 1 base, 8 bases remained unmatched. The CDR3 protein is CASTPTLAGNTGELFF. As DNA, the CDR3 is TGTGCCAGCACGCCTACCCTAGCGGGGAACACCGGGGAGCTGTTTTTT.

This clonotype was detected only a few times. V usage is TRBV6-5 and J usage is TRBJ2-1; the match to TRBD2 covers 12 bases. The CDR3 is 15 amino acids. CDR1 is MNHEY and CDR2 is SVGAGI in the germline V gene. V lost 6 bases to trimming and J lost 4 bases; unmatched junction nucleotides: 4. CDR3 region: CASSTTSGRYNEQFF. In nucleotides, the CDR3 is TGTGCCAGCAGCACGACTAGCGGGAGATACAATGAGCAGTTCTTC.

V usage is TRBV6-6 and J usage is TRBJ2-5, with D tentatively TRBD1 (5 bases). CDR1 is MNHNY, CDR2 SVGAGI, per germline (reference sequence). V was clipped by 6 bases and J by 1 base, with 15 bases between them. The length of the CDR3 is 15 residues. CDR3 sequence reads: CASRNIQALQETQYF. The DNA for the CDR3 is TGTGCCAGCAGGAATATACAGGCCCTCCAAGAGACCCAGTACTTC.

The chain is built from TRBV6-5 and TRBJ2-1, with TRBD1 as a possible D gene (5 bases). V was cut by 11 bases and J by 10 bases, with 15 bases left in between. The CDR3 has 11 residues. Germline V gene sequence: CDR1 MNHEY, CDR2 SVGAGI. CDR3 nucleotides: TGTGCCGCGACAGCCGCTGGGGAGCAGTTCTTC. The encoded protein is CAATAAGEQFF.

The chain recombines TRBV6-2 or TRBV6-3 with TRBJ2-5, with 11 bases lining up with TRBD2. This CDR3 has 15 amino acids. Germline CDR1 reads MNHEY; CDR2 reads SVGEGT. The ends lost 3 bases at V and 11 bases at J; junction bases unmatched: 11. As DNA, the CDR3 is TGTGCCAGCAGTTATTATACTAGCGGGAGAGATGAGCAGTACTTC. Translating gives CASSYYTSGRDEQYF.

The gene calls are TRBV6-5 and TRBJ2-4; D possibly corresponds to TRBD2 (5 bases). The CDR3 is 12 residues long. The germline V gene has CDR1 MNHEY and CDR2 SVGAGI. Trimming removed 2 bases at V and 10 bases at J, with 9 bases between. CDR3 protein: CASSYEGRIQYF. As DNA, the CDR3 is TGTGCCAGCAGTTACGAGGGTCGTATTCAGTACTTC.